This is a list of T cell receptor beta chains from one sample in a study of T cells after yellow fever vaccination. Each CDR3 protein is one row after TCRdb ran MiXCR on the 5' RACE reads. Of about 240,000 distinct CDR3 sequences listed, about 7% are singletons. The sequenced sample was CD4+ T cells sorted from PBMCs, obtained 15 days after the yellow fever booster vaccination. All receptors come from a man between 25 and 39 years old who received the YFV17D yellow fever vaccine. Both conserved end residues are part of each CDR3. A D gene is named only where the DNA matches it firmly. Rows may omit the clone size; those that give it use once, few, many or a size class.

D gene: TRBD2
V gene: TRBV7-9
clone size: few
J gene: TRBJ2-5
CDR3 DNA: TGTGCCAGCAGCGTTGGTGCTAGCGGGATTGAGACCCAGTACTTC
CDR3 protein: CASSVGASGIETQYF

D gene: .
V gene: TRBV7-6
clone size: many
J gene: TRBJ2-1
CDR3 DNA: TGTGCCAGCAGCTCGGTCACCTTCGACAATGAGCAGTTCTTC
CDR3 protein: CASSSVTFDNEQFF

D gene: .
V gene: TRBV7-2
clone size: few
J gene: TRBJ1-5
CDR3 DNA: TGTGCCAGCAGCCTAGAGGGTCACAAATGGCATTTT
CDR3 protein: CASSLEGHKWHF

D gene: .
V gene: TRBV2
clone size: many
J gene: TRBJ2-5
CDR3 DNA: TGTGCCAGCAGAAGGGCAGAGACCCAGTACTTC
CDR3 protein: CASRRAETQYF

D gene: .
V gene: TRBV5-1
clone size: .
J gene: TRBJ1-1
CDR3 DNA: TGCGCCACCACTAGGGAGGGGGTGAACACTGAAGCTTTCTTT
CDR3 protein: CATTREGVNTEAFF

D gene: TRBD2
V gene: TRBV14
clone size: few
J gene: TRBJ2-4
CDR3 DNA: TGTGCCAGCAGCCAAGATCTGGGGGGGGCCAAAAACATTCAGTACTTC
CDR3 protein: CASSQDLGGAKNIQYF

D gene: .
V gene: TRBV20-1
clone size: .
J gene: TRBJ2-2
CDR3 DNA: TGCAGTGCTAGACGCGGGGGCGGATGGGGGGAGCTGTTTTTT
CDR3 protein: CSARRGGGWGELFF

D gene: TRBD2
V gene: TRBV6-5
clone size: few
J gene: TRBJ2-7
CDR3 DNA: TGTGCCAGCAGTTACACGCGGGGGATGAACGAGCAGTACTTC
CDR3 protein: CASSYTRGMNEQYF

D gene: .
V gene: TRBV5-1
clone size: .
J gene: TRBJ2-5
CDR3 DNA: TGCGCCAGCAGTCTGGACAACGTTGTGGAGACCCAGTACTTC
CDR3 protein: CASSLDNVVETQYF

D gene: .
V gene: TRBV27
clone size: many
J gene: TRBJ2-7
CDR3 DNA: TGTGCCAGCAGCTTAGGTCCGGCCTACGAGCAGTACTTC
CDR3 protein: CASSLGPAYEQYF

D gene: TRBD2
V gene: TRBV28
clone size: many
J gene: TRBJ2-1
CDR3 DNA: TGTGCCTCGCGCGGGAGCTCCCCCATTGAGCAGTTCTTC
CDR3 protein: CASRGSSPIEQFF

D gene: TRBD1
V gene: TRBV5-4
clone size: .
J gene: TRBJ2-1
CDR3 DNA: TGTGCCAGCAGCCTACCGGGACAGAGCTCCTACAATGAGCAGTTCTTC
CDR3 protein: CASSLPGQSSYNEQFF

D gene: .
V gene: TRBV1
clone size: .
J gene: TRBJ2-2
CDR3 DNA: TGCACCAGCAGCCAAGATAGCACTAGTGGCGCCGGGGAGCTGTTTTTT
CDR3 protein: CTSSQDSTSGAGELFF

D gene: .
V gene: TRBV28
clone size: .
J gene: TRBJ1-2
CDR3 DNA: TGTGCCAGCAGTTCACGACCGGACCATGGCTACACCTTC
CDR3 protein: CASSSRPDHGYTF

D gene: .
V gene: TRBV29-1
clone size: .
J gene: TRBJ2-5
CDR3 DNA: TGCAGCGCCGCTACCCGATCCGACAGGAATTTAGCTCGGGCTCAAGAGACCCAGTACTTC
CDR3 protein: CSAATRSDRNLARAQETQYF